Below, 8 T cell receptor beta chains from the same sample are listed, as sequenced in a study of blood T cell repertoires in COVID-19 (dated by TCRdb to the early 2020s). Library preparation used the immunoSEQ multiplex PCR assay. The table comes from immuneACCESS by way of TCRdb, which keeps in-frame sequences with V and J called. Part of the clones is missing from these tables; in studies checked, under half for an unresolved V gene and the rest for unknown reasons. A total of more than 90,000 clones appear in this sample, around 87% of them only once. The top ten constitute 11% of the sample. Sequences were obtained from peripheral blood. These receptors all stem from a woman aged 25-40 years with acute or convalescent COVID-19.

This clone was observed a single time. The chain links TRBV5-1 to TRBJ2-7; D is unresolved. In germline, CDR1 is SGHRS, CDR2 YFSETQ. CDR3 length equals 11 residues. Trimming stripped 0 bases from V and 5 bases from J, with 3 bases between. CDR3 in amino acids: CASSLANEQYF. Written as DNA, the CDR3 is TGCGCCAGCAGCTTGGCCAACGAGCAGTACTTC.

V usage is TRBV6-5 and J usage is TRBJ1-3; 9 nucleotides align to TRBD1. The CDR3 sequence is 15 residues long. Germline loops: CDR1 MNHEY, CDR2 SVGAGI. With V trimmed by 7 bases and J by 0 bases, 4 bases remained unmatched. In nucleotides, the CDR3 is TGTGCCAGCAAGGACAGGGGAAACTCTGGAAACACCATATATTTT. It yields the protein CASKDRGNSGNTIYF.

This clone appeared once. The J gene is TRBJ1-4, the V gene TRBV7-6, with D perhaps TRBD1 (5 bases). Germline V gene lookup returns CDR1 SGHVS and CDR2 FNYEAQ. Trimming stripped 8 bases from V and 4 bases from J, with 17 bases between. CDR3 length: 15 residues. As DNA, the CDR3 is TGTGCCAGCGCACCACCAGGGATCGTTAATGAAAAACTGTTTTTT. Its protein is CASAPPGIVNEKLFF.

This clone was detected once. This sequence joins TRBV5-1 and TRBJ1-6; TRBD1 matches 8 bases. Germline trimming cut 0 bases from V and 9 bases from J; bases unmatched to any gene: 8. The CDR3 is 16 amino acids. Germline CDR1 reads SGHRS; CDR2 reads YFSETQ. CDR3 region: CASSLEGAGGGSPLHF. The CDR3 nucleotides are TGCGCCAGCAGCTTGGAGGGGGCAGGGGGCGGTTCACCCCTCCACTTT.

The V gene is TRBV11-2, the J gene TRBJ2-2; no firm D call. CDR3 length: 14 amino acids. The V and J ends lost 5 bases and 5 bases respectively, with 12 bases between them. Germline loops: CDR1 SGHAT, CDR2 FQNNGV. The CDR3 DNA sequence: TGTGCCAGCAGCCGACTCTCCGGGACCGGGGAGCTGTTTTTT. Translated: CASSRLSGTGELFF.

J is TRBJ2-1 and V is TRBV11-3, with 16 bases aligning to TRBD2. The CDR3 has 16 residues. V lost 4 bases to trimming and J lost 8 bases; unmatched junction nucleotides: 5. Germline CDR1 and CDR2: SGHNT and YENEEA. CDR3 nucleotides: TGTGCCAGCAGCTGGGGACTAGCGGGGGGGCCCCATGAGCAGTTCTTC. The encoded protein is CASSWGLAGGPHEQFF. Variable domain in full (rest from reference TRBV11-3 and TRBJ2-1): EAGVVQSPRYKIIEKKQPVAFWCNPISGHNTLYWYLQNLGQGPELLIRYENEEAVDDSQLPKDRFSAERLKGVDSTLKIQPAELGDSAVYLCASSWGLAGGPHEQFFGPGTRLTVL.

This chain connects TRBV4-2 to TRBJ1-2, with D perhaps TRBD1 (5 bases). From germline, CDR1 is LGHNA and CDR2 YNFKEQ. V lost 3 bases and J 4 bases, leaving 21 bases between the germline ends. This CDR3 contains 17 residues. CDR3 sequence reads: CASSQDFLGGTLYGYTF. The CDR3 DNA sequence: TGTGCCAGCAGCCAGGATTTTTTGGGAGGGACCCTCTATGGCTACACCTTC.

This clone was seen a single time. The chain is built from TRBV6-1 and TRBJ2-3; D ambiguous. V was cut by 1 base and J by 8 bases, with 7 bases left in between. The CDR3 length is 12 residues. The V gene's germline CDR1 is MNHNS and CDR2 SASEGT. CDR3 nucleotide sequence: TGTGCCAGCAGTGAAGTAGCCAGTACGCAGTATTTT. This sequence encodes CASSEVASTQYF.